This TCR beta chain emerged from a study of blood T cell repertoires in COVID-19. Across the whole study: Sources were T cells, B-cell-depleted T cells, or PBMCs; the material itself was cDNA or gDNA.

Participants had their cohort set by participant-reported clinical history. The germline gives CDR1 GTSNPN, CDR2 SVGIG (reference sequence). This CDR3 has 13 residues. V was trimmed by 8 bases and J by 5 bases, leaving 18 bases between them. The data were produced by immunoSEQ multiplex PCR, yet TCRdb's version contains in-frame clones alone and is incomplete. This table has around 370,000 clones, around 90% appearing once. This receptor was taken from a woman aged 18-30 years who had recovered from COVID-19. The sequenced sample was PBMCs or T cells enriched from blood (not recorded which). The chain is built from TRBV30 and TRBJ1-1; D call uncertain. CDR3 region: CAQLQVLSTEAFF. In DNA, the CDR3 is TGTGCCCAATTACAAGTTTTGTCAACTGAAGCTTTCTTT.